This T cell receptor (beta chain) was recorded in a study of regulatory T cells in long-lasting Graves disease. For the study at large: Graves' disease counted as persistent after over 5 years of antithyroid drugs with positive TSH receptor antibodies.

To make TCR beta libraries, researchers used iRepertoire HTBI primers and Arm-PCR of CDR3 regions. TCRdb independently ran MiXCR on the multiplex PCR reads; one entry per CDR3 protein. The sample carries hundreds of thousands of distinct CDR3 sequences, around 30% recorded once. Findings and limits, study-wide: Persistent Graves' patients showed less TCR diversity than newly diagnosed ones.

Time point meaning: persistent/refractory GD, antithyroid drugs over 5 years with positive TRAb. From RNA extracted from PBMCs, the TCR library was made. Note on this clonotype: The antigen is undetermined. At one end the junction does not follow the germline gene, possibly because of a read error.

This clonotype was sampled from a female donor with Graves disease. This sample comprised peripheral blood mononuclear cells (PBMCs), obtained when the disease was refractory, from a patient treated with antithyroid drugs.

The CDR3: CASSRNSHRENEKLVF. CDR3 nucleotide sequence: TGTGCCAGCAGCCGAAATTCCCACAGGGAGAATGAAAAACTGGTTTTT. The genes are TRBV16 and TRBJ1-4, with D possibly matching TRBD1 (6 bases). The germline V gene encodes CDR1 KGHSY and CDR2 FQNENV. The length of the CDR3 is 16 residues.